This T cell receptor (beta chain) was profiled in a study of CD8 T cells in ankylosing spondylitis. Study-wide findings and caveats: Some motif variants were previously reported in reactive arthritis synovial fluid and blood. Among TCR beta sequences, a motif of roughly 8 highly homologous variants appeared characteristic of ankylosing spondylitis blood.

Germline values: CDR1 ENHRY, CDR2 SYGVKD. The CDR3 totals 17 residues. With 1 base removed from V and 0 bases from J, the gap between germline ends came to 10 bases. MiXCR was run by TCRdb on the 5' RACE reads, yielding one entry per CDR3 protein. The sample includes a few hundred thousand distinct CDR3 sequences, less than 9.5% of them seen just once. This clonotype was counted only a few times. The antigen is not known. V is TRBV10-3 and J is TRBJ2-6; D uncertain. The sample comprised blood, either unsorted or a sorted T cell fraction (not recorded which). The clonotype originates from a male donor with ankylosing spondylitis. The CDR3 protein is CAISEYNFGSGANVLTF. CDR3 coding DNA: TGTGCCATCAGTGAGTATAACTTTGGCTCTGGGGCCAACGTCCTGACTTTC.